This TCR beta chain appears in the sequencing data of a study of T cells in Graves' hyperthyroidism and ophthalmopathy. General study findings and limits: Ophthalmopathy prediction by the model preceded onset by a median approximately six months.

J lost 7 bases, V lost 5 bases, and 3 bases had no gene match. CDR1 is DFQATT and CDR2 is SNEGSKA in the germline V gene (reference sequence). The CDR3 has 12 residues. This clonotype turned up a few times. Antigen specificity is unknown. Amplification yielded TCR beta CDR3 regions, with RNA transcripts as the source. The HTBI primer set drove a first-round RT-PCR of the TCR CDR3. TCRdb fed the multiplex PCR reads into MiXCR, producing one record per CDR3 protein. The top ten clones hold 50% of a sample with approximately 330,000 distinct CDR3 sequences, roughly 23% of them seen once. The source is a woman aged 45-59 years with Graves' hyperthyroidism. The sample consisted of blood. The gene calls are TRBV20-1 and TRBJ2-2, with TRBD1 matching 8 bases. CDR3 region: CSADRGVGELFF. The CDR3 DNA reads TGCAGTGCTGACAGGGGCGTCGGGGAGCTGTTTTTT.